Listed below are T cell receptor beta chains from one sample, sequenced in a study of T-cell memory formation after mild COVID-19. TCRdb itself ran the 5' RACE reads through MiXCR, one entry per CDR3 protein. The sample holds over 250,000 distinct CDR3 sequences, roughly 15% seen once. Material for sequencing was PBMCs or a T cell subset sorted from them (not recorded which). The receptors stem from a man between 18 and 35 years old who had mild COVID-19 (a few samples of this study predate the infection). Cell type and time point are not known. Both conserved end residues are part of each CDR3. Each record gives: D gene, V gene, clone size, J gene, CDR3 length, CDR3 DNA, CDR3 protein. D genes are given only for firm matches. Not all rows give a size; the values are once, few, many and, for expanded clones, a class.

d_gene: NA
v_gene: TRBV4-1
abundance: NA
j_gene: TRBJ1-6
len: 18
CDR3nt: TGCGCCAGCAGCCAAGATGTAGGGTCCAGGCGCTATAATTCACCCCTCCACTTT
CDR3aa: CASSQDVGSRRYNSPLHF

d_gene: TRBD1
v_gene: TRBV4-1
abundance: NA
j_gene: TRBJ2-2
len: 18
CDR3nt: TGCGCCAGCAGCCAAGAGTCGCAGGGGGCTAGGCAGACCGGGGAGCTGTTTTTT
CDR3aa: CASSQESQGARQTGELFF

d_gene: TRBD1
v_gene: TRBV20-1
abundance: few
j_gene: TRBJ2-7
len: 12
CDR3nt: TGCAGTGCCGGACAGGGGGCGTACGAGCAGTACTTC
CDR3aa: CSAGQGAYEQYF

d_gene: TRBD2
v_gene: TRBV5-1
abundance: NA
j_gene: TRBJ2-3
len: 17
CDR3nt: TGCGCCAGCAGCACCGGACTAGCGGGGAGATACACAGATACGCAGTATTTT
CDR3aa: CASSTGLAGRYTDTQYF

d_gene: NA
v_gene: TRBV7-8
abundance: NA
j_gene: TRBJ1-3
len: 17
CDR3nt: TGTGCCAGCAGCTTAGCGCTTACCCCCTTAGTTGGAAACACCATATATTTT
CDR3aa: CASSLALTPLVGNTIYF

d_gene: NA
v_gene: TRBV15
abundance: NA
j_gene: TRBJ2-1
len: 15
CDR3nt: TGTGCCACCAGCAGAAGGAGGGAGTCCTACAATGAGCAGTTCTTC
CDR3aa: CATSRRRESYNEQFF

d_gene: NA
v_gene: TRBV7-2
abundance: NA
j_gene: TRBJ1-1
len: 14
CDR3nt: TGTGCCAGCAGCCTACGAAACTCGAACACTGAAGCTTTCTTT
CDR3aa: CASSLRNSNTEAFF

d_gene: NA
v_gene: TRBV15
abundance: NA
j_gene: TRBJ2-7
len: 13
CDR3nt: TGTGCCACCAGCAGAGATAGGAACCCCCCGGCGTACTTC
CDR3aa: CATSRDRNPPAYF

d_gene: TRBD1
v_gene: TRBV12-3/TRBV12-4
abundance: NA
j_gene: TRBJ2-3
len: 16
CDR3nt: TGTGCCAGCAGTCCGCCCAGGGGGCCCCGCACAGATACGCAGTATTTT
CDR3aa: CASSPPRGPRTDTQYF

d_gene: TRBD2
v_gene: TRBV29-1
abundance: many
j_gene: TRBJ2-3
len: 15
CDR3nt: TGCAGCGTTGCCGGACTAGCGGGGGCTTATAATACGCAGTATTTT
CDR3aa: CSVAGLAGAYNTQYF

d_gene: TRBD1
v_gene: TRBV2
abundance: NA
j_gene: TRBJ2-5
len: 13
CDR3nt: TGTGCCAGCGCAAAGGGGGCGGGAGAGACCCAGTACTTC
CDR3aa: CASAKGAGETQYF

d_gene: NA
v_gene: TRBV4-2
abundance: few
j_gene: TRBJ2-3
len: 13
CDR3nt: TGTGCCAGCAGCCCCGTTCGGGAGGATACGCAGTATTTT
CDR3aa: CASSPVREDTQYF

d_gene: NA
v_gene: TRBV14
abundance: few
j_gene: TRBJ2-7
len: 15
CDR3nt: TGTGCCAGCAGCCCCCTTATGAGGGGATCCTACGAGCAGTACTTC
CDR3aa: CASSPLMRGSYEQYF

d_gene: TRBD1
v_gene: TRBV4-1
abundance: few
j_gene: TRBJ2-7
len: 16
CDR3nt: TGCGCCAGCAGCCAAGGCGTTCAGGGGGCAAGGTACGAGCAGTACTTC
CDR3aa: CASSQGVQGARYEQYF

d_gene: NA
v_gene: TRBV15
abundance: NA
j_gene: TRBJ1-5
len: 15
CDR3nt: TGTGCCACCAGCAGCTGGGGTAGCAGCAATCAGCCCCAGCATTTT
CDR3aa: CATSSWGSSNQPQHF

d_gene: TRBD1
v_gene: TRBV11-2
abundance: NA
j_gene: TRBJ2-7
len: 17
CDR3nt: TGTGCCAGCAGCTTAGATCGGCGGACAGGGGCCTTCTACGAGCAGTACTTC
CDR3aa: CASSLDRRTGAFYEQYF

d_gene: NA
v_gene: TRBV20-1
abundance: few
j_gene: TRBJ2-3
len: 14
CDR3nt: TGCAGTGCTAGCGGGTTCGATAGCACAGATACGCAGTATTTT
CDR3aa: CSASGFDSTDTQYF

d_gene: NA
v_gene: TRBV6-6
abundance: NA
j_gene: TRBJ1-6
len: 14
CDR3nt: TGTGCCAGCAGCAGAGGGGTAGGAAATTCACCCCTCCACTTT
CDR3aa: CASSRGVGNSPLHF

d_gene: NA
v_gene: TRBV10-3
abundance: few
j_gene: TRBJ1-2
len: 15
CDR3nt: TGTGCCATCAGTGAGTCGATCCCTCCGATTGGAGGCTACACCTTC
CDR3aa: CAISESIPPIGGYTF

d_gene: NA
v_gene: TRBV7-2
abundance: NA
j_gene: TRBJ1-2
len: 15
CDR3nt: TGTGCCAGCAGCCCATATCCGCCAGAGGACTATGGCTACACCTTC
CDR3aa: CASSPYPPEDYGYTF

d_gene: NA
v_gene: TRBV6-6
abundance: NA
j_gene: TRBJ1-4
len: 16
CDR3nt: TGTGCCAGCAGTTACCTCATGGCCCCAACTAATGAAAAACTGTTTTTT
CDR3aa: CASSYLMAPTNEKLFF

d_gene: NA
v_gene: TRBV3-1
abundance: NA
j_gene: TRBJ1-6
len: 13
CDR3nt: TGTGCCAGCAGCCAAGGGGAAGGGTCACCCCTCCACTTT
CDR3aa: CASSQGEGSPLHF

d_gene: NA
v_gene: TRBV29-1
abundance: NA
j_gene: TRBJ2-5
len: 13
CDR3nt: TGCAGCGTTGAAGCCCTAGCATCGGAGACCCAGTACTTC
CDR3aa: CSVEALASETQYF

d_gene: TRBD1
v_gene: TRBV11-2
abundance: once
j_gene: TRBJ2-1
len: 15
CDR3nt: TGTGCCAGCAGCTACGGGACAGGGGTTTACAATGAGCAGTTCTTC
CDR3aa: CASSYGTGVYNEQFF

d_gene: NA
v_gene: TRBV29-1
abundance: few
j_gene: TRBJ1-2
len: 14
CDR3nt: TGCAGCGTTGAAAGTGGTCGGGGTCGGTATGGCTACACCTTC
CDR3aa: CSVESGRGRYGYTF

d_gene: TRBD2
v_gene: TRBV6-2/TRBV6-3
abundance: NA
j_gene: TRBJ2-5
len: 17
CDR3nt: TGTGCCAGCAGTACCATCTGGCGGGGGGCTAAACAAGAGACCCAGTACTTC
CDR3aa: CASSTIWRGAKQETQYF

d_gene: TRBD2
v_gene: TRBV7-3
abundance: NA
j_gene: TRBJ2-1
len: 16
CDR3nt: TGTGCCAGCAGCCCGGGACTAGCGGGGGGGGGCAATGAGCAGTTCTTC
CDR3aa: CASSPGLAGGGNEQFF

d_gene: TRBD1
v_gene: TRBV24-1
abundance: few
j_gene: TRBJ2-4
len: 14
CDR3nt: TGTGCCACCAGTGAGAACCGGGACAGAAACATTCAGTACTTC
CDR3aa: CATSENRDRNIQYF

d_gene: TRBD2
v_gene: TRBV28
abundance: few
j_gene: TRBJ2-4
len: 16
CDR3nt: TGTGCCAGCAGTTTACTGGGACTACTAGCCAAAAACATTCAGTACTTC
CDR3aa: CASSLLGLLAKNIQYF

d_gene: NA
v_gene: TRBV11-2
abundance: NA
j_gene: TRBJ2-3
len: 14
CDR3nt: TGTGCCAGCAGCCAACGGGACGGCGGGGATACGCAGTATTTT
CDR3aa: CASSQRDGGDTQYF

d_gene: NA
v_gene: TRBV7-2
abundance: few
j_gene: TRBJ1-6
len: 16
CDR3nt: TGTGCCAGCAGCTTAGACGGGACTCCCCCTAATTCACCCCTCCACTTT
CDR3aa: CASSLDGTPPNSPLHF

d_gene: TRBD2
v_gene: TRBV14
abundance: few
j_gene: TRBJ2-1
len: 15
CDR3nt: TGTGCCAGCAGCCGTAGCGGGGGTGTCGACAATGAGCAGTTCTTC
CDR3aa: CASSRSGGVDNEQFF

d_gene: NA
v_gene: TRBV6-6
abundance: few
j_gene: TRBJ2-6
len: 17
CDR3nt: TGTGCCAGCAGTTCCCCTCCCGTTACCCCTGGGGCCAACGTCCTGACTTTC
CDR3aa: CASSSPPVTPGANVLTF

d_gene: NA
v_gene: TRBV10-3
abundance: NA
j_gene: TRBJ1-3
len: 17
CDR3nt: TGTGCCATCAGTGAGTTATACCCCAGGGCCTCTGGAAACACCATATATTTT
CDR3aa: CAISELYPRASGNTIYF